Each of the 12 T cell receptor beta chains below was sequenced from the same sample in a study of shared clonotypes between healthy human individuals. Only in-frame clones appear in the TCRdb table, and some are missing; sequencing was by immunoSEQ multiplex PCR. The table shows some 630,000 clones, with about 96% occurring only once. Positively selected for CCR7, the CD45RO-negative cells used as naive CD8 cells excluded terminally differentiated effector memory CD45RA+ cells. The sequencing sample was made of naive CD8+ T cells sorted from blood. These TCRs come from a woman in her 30s in good health.

This chain links TRBV28 with TRBJ2-7; D not certain. V was cut by 3 bases and J by 3 bases, with 12 bases left in between. The CDR3 has 14 amino acids. Germline V CDR1 and CDR2: MDHEN, SYDVKM. Here the CDR3 DNA reads TGTGCCAGCAGTTTCGAACATCGGAACTACGAGCAGTACTTC. Translated: CASSFEHRNYEQYF.

J is TRBJ1-4 and V is TRBV4-1; 9 bases are shared with TRBD1. Germline CDR1 MGHRA, CDR2 YSYEKL. V lost 3 bases and J lost 8; bases outside the gene matches: 4. The CDR3 runs 14 residues. The CDR3: CASSHGTGSEKLFF. CDR3 DNA sequence: TGCGCCAGCAGCCACGGGACAGGGTCCGAAAAACTGTTTTTT.

J is TRBJ1-2 and V is TRBV5-1; 12 bases match TRBD1. The CDR3 covers 18 residues. Germline values: CDR1 SGHRS, CDR2 YFSETQ. J lost 3 bases, V lost 3 bases, and 12 bases had no gene match. The CDR3 reads CASSSNLSGTGGDYGYTF. CDR3 coding DNA: TGCGCCAGCAGCTCCAACCTTTCCGGGACAGGGGGCGACTATGGCTACACCTTC.

V is TRBV11-2 and J is TRBJ1-1, with D unclear. V lost 0 bases, J lost 6 bases, and 8 bases lay in between. Germline-derived CDR1 and CDR2 are SGHAT and FQNNGV. There are 13 residues in the CDR3. The CDR3 is CASSLDFSPEAFF. The CDR3 DNA sequence: TGTGCCAGCAGCTTAGATTTCTCTCCTGAAGCTTTCTTT.

The chain has TRBV4-1 and TRBJ2-1; 10 bases align to TRBD1. CDR3 size: 17 residues. Trimming cost V 0 bases and J 2 bases; bases outside gene matches: 4. In germline, CDR1 is MGHRA, CDR2 YSYEKL. The CDR3 here is CASSQDLGTGAYNEQFF. In nucleotides, the CDR3 is TGCGCCAGCAGCCAAGATTTGGGGACAGGGGCCTACAATGAGCAGTTCTTC.

The V gene is TRBV6-6, the J gene TRBJ2-7, with 8 bases lining up with TRBD2. This CDR3 is 14 amino acids long. Germline V lookup: CDR1 MNHNY, CDR2 SVGAGI (reference sequence). The ends lost 6 bases at V and 5 bases at J; junction bases unmatched: 9. CDR3 nucleotide sequence: TGTGCCAGCAGACAGGCGATCGGGGGGGACGAGCAGTACTTC. It translates to CASRQAIGGDEQYF.

This chain joins TRBV15 and TRBJ2-7; no definite D call. Germline CDR1 and CDR2: LNHNV and YYDKDF (reference sequence). The CDR3 runs to 16 residues. V dropped 0 bases and J dropped 1 base, with 13 bases sitting between them. CDR3 protein: CATSRDLAYLSYEQYF. CDR3 coding DNA: TGTGCCACCAGCAGAGATTTGGCCTACCTTTCCTACGAGCAGTACTTC.

The chain links TRBV4-1 to TRBJ1-1; 7 nucleotides line up with TRBD1. V was pared by 4 bases and J by 1 base, with 3 bases of the junction left unmatched. Per germline, CDR1 MGHRA and CDR2 YSYEKL. CDR3 length: 14 amino acids. CDR3 sequence reads: CASSPTGRNTEAFF. CDR3 nucleotides: TGCGCCAGCAGCCCGACAGGGCGGAACACTGAAGCTTTCTTT.

Comment on this clone: The same CDR3 is also encoded by other DNA sequences in this sample. The genes are TRBV20-1 and TRBJ2-1; D remains unclear. Per the germline V gene, CDR1 is DFQATT and CDR2 is SNEGSKA (reference sequence). V was trimmed by 1 base and J by 4 bases, leaving 2 bases between them. This CDR3 contains 11 residues. The CDR3 sequence: CSARGYNEQFF. Written as DNA, the CDR3 is TGCAGTGCTAGAGGTTACAATGAGCAGTTCTTC.

V gene TRBV5-4 combines with J gene TRBJ2-3; 11 bases fit TRBD2. The CDR3 has 16 amino acids. Germline CDR1 and CDR2: SGHNT and YYREEE (reference sequence). Trimming cost V 3 bases and J 2 bases; bases outside gene matches: 5. The CDR3 DNA sequence: TGTGCCAGCAGCTCCCCTAGCGGGAGGAACACAGATACGCAGTATTTT. Protein: CASSSPSGRNTDTQYF. Full variable domain (remainder filled in from reference TRBV5-4 and TRBJ2-3): ETGVTQSPTHLIKTRGQQVTLRCSSQSGHNTVSWYQQALGQGPQFIFQYYREEENGRGNFPPRFSGLQFPNYSSELNVNALELDDSALYLCASSSPSGRNTDTQYFGPGTRLTVL.

V gene TRBV9 combines with J gene TRBJ1-1; no clear D. Germline V gives CDR1 SGDLS, CDR2 YYNGEE. The CDR3 is 15 amino acids. V dropped 2 bases and J dropped 1 base, with 12 bases sitting between them. The CDR3, as DNA: TGTGCCAGCAGCGTCGTCGCCGGGTGGAACACTGAAGCTTTCTTT. It codes for CASSVVAGWNTEAFF.

CDR3 bases: TGTGCCAGCAGTTTCGGCCCAAACAATGAGCAGTTCTTC. Protein: CASSFGPNNEQFF. The J gene is TRBJ2-1, the V gene TRBV27; the D is unclear. The CDR3 has 13 amino acids. V was shortened by 3 bases and J by 5 bases, with 8 bases between the two germline ends. From germline, CDR1 is MNHEY and CDR2 SMNVEV (reference sequence).